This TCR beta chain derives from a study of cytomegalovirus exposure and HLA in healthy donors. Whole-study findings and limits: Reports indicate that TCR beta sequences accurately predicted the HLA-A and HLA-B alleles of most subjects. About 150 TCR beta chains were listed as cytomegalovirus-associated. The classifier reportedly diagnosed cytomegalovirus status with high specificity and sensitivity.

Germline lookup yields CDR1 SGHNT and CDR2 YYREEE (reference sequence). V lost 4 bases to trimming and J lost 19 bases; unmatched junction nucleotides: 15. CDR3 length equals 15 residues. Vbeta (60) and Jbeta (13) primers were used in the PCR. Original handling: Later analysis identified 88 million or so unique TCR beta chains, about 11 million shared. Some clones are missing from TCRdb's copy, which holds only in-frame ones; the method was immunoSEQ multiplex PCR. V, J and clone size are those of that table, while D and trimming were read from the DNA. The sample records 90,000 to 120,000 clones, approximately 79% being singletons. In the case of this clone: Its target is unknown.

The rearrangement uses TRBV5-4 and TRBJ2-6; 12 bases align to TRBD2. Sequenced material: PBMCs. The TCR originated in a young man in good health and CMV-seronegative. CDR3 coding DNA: TGTGCCAGCAGCCTTGCATCCATGACTAGCGGGGGTCAAACTTTC. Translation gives CASSLASMTSGGQTF.